The T cell receptor beta chain described here comes from a study of cytomegalovirus exposure and HLA in healthy donors. PCR amplification relied on 60 Vbeta primers (plus 13 Jbeta primers). Profiling relied on immunoSEQ multiplex PCR, and the TCRdb table lists in-frame clones only, not all of them. The repertoire consists of about 98,000 clones, with about three quarters occurring once and the leading ten covering more than 1.4%. Specimen: PBMCs. The receptor comes from a man aged 35 to 55 in good health and CMV-seronegative.

The DNA of the CDR3 is TGTGCCAGCAGCTTAAGAGCGGGGGTGGGTAATGAGCAGTTCTTC. This encodes CASSLRAGVGNEQFF. The chain has TRBV11-2 and TRBJ2-1, with 8 bases aligning to TRBD2. The length of the CDR3 is 15 residues. The V segment lost 2 bases and the J segment 7 bases; nucleotides outside the gene matches: 7. Germline CDR1 SGHAT, CDR2 FQNNGV.